These 22 T cell receptor beta chains were sequenced from one sample in a study of graft-versus-host responses after intestinal transplantation. Sequencing was performed with immunoSEQ multiplex PCR; in TCRdb, only in-frame clones are kept and a portion is missing. The table lists tens of thousands of clones, 92% of them singletons. The antigens for these receptors are not known. Specimen: unstimulated CD4+ T cells sorted from spleen or lymph node cells, collected before intestinal transplant. The receptors stem from a human donor who received an intestinal transplant.

This chain connects TRBV7-9 to TRBJ1-2; 8 bases match TRBD1. Per germline, CDR1 SEHNR and CDR2 FQNEAQ (reference sequence). The CDR3 extends over 16 amino acids. The trim removed 0 bases at V and 4 bases at J, leaving 7 bases unmatched. In DNA form, the CDR3 reads TGTGCCAGCAGCTTAGCCGGCCCCGGGACAGGCTATGGCTACACCTTC. It yields the protein CASSLAGPGTGYGYTF.

V and J are TRBV9 and TRBJ2-1; tentatively, D is TRBD2 (6 bases). V was trimmed by 5 bases and J by 8 bases, leaving 20 bases between them. The CDR3 contains 15 residues. The germline CDR1 and CDR2 sequences are SGDLS and YYNGEE. CDR3 in DNA: TGTGCCAGCAGTTCGCGAGAGCGGGTGGTCGATGAGCAGTTCTTC. Protein: CASSSRERVVDEQFF.

About this clone: At the DNA level, this CDR3 is encoded by other sequences in the same sample as well. This chain connects TRBV5-4 to TRBJ2-5; D is ambiguous. The CDR3 is made up of 13 amino acids. Trimming stripped 0 bases from V and 2 bases from J, with 5 bases between. Germline-derived CDR1 and CDR2 are SGHNT and YYREEE (reference sequence). The DNA of the CDR3 is TGTGCCAGCAGCTTGGGCAGGCAAGAGACCCAGTACTTC. It encodes CASSLGRQETQYF.

This clone came up once. The J gene is TRBJ1-2, the V gene TRBV5-8; weak D call: TRBD1 (5 bases). Trimming removed 5 bases at V and 3 bases at J, with 14 bases between. The germline CDR1 and CDR2 sequences are SGHTS and YDEGEE. This CDR3 region has 14 residues. The CDR3 region has the DNA TGTGCCAGCAGGGGACGAGGGAGGGACTATGGCTACACCTTC. Its protein product is CASRGRGRDYGYTF.

The chain is built from TRBV19 and TRBJ1-2; possible D gene TRBD1, 5 bases. The germline V and J ends were trimmed by 6 bases and 8 bases, with 19 bases remaining between them. The length of the CDR3 is 14 residues. The germline gives CDR1 LNHDA, CDR2 SQIVND (reference sequence). CDR3 DNA: TGTGCCAGTAGGAGTCCGGGGCACGGGAAGGGCTACACCTTC. Translating it yields CASRSPGHGKGYTF.

The chain links TRBV10-3 to TRBJ1-1; D is possibly TRBD1 (5 bases). Germline CDR1 and CDR2: ENHRY and SYGVKD. The CDR3 covers 12 residues. The V end lost 3 bases, the J end lost 7 bases, and 9 bases lay between the germline ends. In nucleotides, the CDR3 is TGTGCCATCAGTGACCAGGGACTTGAAGCTTTCTTT. As protein: CAISDQGLEAFF.

This rearrangement joins TRBV19 to TRBJ2-2; 10 bases match TRBD2. The CDR3 spans 15 residues. J was trimmed by 5 bases and V by 8 bases; bases with no gene match: 8. Germline CDR1 LNHDA, CDR2 SQIVND (reference sequence). Written as DNA, the CDR3 is TGTGCCAGTCGAGGACTAGCGGCTGGAACCGGGGAGCTGTTTTTT. Translating gives CASRGLAAGTGELFF. Full variable domain (rest looked up from reference TRBV19 and TRBJ2-2): DGGITQSPKYLFRKEGQNVTLSCEQNLNHDAMYWYRQDPGQGLRLIYYSQIVNDFQKGDIAEGYSVSREKKESFPLTVTSAQKNPTAFYLCASRGLAAGTGELFFGEGSRLTVL.

The chain recombines TRBV19 with TRBJ2-7; D unclear. This CDR3 spans 14 amino acids. Germline assignment: CDR1 LNHDA and CDR2 SQIVND (reference sequence). V lost 3 bases and J 0 bases, leaving 9 bases between the germline ends. The DNA of the CDR3 is TGTGCCAGTAGTATGCCGGGTTTCTCCTACGAGCAGTACTTC. This translates into CASSMPGFSYEQYF. The variable domain in full, with the rest retrieved from reference TRBV19 and TRBJ2-7, is DGGITQSPKYLFRKEGQNVTLSCEQNLNHDAMYWYRQDPGQGLRLIYYSQIVNDFQKGDIAEGYSVSREKKESFPLTVTSAQKNPTAFYLCASSMPGFSYEQYFGPGTRLTVT.

V gene TRBV7-9 combines with J gene TRBJ2-3; D gene ambiguous. The V end lost 1 base, the J end lost 2 bases, and 10 bases lay between the germline ends. The CDR3 is made up of 15 amino acids. Germline V gene lookup returns CDR1 SEHNR and CDR2 FQNEAQ (reference sequence). For the CDR3, the DNA is TGTGCCAGCAGCTTAGGCGGAAGTTTCACAGATACGCAGTATTTT. Residues: CASSLGGSFTDTQYF.

This chain links TRBV18 with TRBJ2-1, with a tentative D call TRBD1 (6 bases). Germline V gene sequence: CDR1 KGHSH, CDR2 LQKENI. With 3 bases removed from V and 12 bases from J, the gap between germline ends came to 12 bases. The CDR3 has 12 amino acids. The CDR3 bases are TGTGCCAGCTCACCGCTCGCAGGGGTGCAGTTCTTC. Protein sequence: CASSPLAGVQFF.

The V gene is TRBV2, the J gene TRBJ2-7; the D gene is possibly TRBD1 (5 bases). Trimming shortened V by 7 bases and J by 4 bases, and 8 bases separated the two germline ends. The germline CDR1 and CDR2 sequences are SNHLY and FYNNEI. There are 11 residues in the CDR3. CDR3 in DNA: TGTGCCAGCACTAGGGGATACGAGCAGTACTTC. The encoded protein is CASTRGYEQYF.

V is TRBV28 and J is TRBJ2-1, with D hard to call. Germline V lookup: CDR1 MDHEN, CDR2 SYDVKM. CDR3 length: 15 amino acids. Trimming removed 2 bases at V and 8 bases at J, with 16 bases between. CDR3 sequence: CASSLALLIADEQFF. The CDR3 DNA reads as TGTGCCAGCAGTTTAGCCCTATTAATCGCGGATGAGCAGTTCTTC.

Only one count was recorded for this clone. The V call is TRBV30, the J call TRBJ1-1; TRBD1 agrees at 7 bases. The CDR3 covers 16 residues. After removal of 2 bases from V and 3 bases from J, the junction contained 12 bases not matched to a gene. Germline CDR1 and CDR2: GTSNPN and SVGIG (reference sequence). The CDR3 bases are TGTGCCTGGAGTTCGGACAGGATCTACGCGCACACTGAAGCTTTCTTT. Encoded protein: CAWSSDRIYAHTEAFF.

The V and J genes are TRBV27 and TRBJ1-2, with D uncertain. Germline V CDR1 and CDR2: MNHEY, SMNVEV (reference sequence). This CDR3 spans 14 amino acids. The ends were cut back, 6 bases at V and 4 bases at J, with 15 bases in the middle. The CDR3 loop reads CASSRRFDSYGYTF. The CDR3 DNA sequence: TGTGCCAGCAGCCGACGCTTCGATTCCTATGGCTACACCTTC.

With regard to this clone: Other DNA sequences in this specimen translate into the identical CDR3. The chain has TRBV27 and TRBJ1-5; weak D call: TRBD1 (6 bases). The germline V gene has CDR1 MNHEY and CDR2 SMNVEV (reference sequence). CDR3 size: 14 residues. V gave up 3 bases and J gave up 5 bases, with 11 bases separating them. The CDR3 protein is CASSFRGGDQPQHF. The CDR3 bases are TGTGCCAGCAGTTTCCGCGGGGGCGATCAGCCCCAGCATTTT.

The chain combines TRBV14 with TRBJ2-7, with 14 bases lining up with TRBD2. Unmatched junction bases numbered 10, after V lost 2 bases and J lost 4 bases. From germline, CDR1 is SGHDN and CDR2 FVKESK. The CDR3 has 18 residues. CDR3 nucleotides: TGTGCCAGCAGCCAATTACCGGGACTAGCGGGAGTCTCTTACGAGCAGTACTTC. As protein: CASSQLPGLAGVSYEQYF.

This chain joins TRBV6-6 and TRBJ2-1; TRBD1 matches 10 bases. The junction had 2 bases not matched to a gene; V was cut back by 8 bases and J by 1 base. The CDR3 runs 14 residues. Germline CDR1 is MNHNY and CDR2 is SVGAGI (reference sequence). The DNA for the CDR3 is TGTGCCAGCGCGGGACAGGGGTCCTACAATGAGCAGTTCTTC. Its protein is CASAGQGSYNEQFF.

The rearrangement links TRBV19 to TRBJ2-1; D unresolved. This CDR3 has 16 residues. Deletions cut 5 bases from V and 4 bases from J, with 18 bases between. Germline-derived CDR1 and CDR2 are LNHDA and SQIVND (reference sequence). The CDR3 is CASSATAATSYNEQFF. The DNA of the CDR3 is TGTGCCAGTAGTGCTACCGCCGCTACTTCTTACAATGAGCAGTTCTTC. Full variable domain (remainder filled in from reference TRBV19 and TRBJ2-1): DGGITQSPKYLFRKEGQNVTLSCEQNLNHDAMYWYRQDPGQGLRLIYYSQIVNDFQKGDIAEGYSVSREKKESFPLTVTSAQKNPTAFYLCASSATAATSYNEQFFGPGTRLTVL.

This rearrangement joins TRBV12-2 to TRBJ2-1; the table's D call, TRBD2, was not checked against the DNA. TRBV12-2 is termed a pseudogene. This CDR3 has 17 amino acids. The CDR3 DNA reads as TGTGCAAGTCGCTCGGGACTAGCCCTTGAGACCTACAATGAGCAGTTCTTC. Encoded protein: CASRSGLALETYNEQFF.

V is TRBV29-1 and J is TRBJ2-2, with no clear D. V was pared by 5 bases and J by 9 bases, with 13 bases between. Germline CDR1 is SQVTM and CDR2 is ANQGSEA. This CDR3 comprises 12 residues. The CDR3 protein is CSVLLLNRELFF. The CDR3 DNA is TGCAGCGTTCTTTTGCTAAACCGGGAGCTGTTTTTT.

CDR3 sequence reads: CASRMTGELFF. The CDR3 DNA follows: TGCGCCAGCAGAATGACCGGGGAGCTGTTTTTT. The rearrangement links TRBV5-1 to TRBJ2-2; unclear D gene. V was clipped by 5 bases and J by 5 bases, with 4 bases between them. The length of the CDR3 is 11 residues. Per germline, CDR1 SGHRS and CDR2 YFSETQ.

The chain joins TRBV6-1 to TRBJ2-1; a possible D gene is TRBD1 (6 bases). The germline V gene encodes CDR1 MNHNS and CDR2 SASEGT. Trimming took off 8 bases at V and 3 bases at J, with 14 bases between the two ends. The CDR3 length is 14 residues. CDR3 loop: CASYRDTIYNEQFF. CDR3 in DNA: TGTGCCAGCTACCGGGACACGATCTACAATGAGCAGTTCTTC.